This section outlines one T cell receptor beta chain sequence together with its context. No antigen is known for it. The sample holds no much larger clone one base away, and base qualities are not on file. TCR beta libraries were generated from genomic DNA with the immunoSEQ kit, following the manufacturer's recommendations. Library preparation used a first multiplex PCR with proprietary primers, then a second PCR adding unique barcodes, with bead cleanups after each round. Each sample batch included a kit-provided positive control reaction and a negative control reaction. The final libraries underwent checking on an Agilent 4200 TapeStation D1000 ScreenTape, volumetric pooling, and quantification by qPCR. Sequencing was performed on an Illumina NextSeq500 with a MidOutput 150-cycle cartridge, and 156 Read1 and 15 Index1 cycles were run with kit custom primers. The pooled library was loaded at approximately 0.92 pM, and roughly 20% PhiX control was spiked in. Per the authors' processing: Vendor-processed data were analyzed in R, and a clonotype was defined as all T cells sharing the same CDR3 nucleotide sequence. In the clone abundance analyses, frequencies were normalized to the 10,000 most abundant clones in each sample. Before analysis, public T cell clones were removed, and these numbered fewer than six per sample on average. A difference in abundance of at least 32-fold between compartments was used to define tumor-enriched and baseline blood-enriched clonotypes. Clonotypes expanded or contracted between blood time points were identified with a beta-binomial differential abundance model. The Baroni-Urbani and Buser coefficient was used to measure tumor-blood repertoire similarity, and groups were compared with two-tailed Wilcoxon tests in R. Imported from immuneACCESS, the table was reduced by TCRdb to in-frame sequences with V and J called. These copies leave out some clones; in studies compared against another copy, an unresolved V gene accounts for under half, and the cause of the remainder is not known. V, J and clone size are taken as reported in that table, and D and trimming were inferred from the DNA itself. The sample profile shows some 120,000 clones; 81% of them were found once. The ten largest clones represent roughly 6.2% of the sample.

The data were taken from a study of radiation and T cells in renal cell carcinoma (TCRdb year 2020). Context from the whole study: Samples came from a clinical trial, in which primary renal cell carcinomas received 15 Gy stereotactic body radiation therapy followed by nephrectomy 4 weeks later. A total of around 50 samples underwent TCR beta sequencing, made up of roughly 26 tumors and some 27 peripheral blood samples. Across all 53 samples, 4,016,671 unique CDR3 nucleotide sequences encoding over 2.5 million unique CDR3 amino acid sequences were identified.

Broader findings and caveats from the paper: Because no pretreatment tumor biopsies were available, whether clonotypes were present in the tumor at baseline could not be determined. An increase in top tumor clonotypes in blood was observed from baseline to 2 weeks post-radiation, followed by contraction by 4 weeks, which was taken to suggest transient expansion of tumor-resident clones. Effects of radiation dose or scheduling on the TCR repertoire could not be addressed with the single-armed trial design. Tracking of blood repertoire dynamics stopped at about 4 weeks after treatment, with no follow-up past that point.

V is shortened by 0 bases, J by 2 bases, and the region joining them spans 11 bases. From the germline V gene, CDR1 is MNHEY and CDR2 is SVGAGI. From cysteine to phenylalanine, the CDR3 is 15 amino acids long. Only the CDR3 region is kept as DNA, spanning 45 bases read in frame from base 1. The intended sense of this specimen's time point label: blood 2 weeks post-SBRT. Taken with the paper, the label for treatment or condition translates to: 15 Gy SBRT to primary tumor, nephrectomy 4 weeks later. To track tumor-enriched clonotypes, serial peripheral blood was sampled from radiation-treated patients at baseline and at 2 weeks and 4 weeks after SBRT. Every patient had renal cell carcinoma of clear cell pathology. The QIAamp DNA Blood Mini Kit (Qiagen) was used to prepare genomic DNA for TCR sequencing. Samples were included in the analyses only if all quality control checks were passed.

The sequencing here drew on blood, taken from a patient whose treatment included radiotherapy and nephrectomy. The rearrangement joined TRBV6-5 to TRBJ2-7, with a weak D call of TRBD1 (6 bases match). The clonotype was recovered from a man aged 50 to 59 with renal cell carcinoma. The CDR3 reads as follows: CASSYSDSTTYEQYF. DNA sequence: TGTGCCAGCAGTTACTCGGACAGTACCACCTACGAGCAGTACTTC.